This T cell receptor (beta chain) derives from a study of glioma-infiltrating T cells. Using RNA template, CDR3s of TCR alpha and beta were amplified with iRepertoire arm-PCR. TCRdb called the multiplex PCR reads again in MiXCR, with one record for every CDR3 protein. This table has 12,000 or so distinct CDR3 sequences, about 25% appearing once. After removal of 5 bases from V and 3 bases from J, the junction contained 6 bases not matched to a gene. There are 15 residues in the CDR3. Germline V gene lookup returns CDR1 MDHEN and CDR2 SYDVKM. The sample holds many counts of this clonotype. This receptor was taken from a human donor with low-grade glioma or glioblastoma, undergoing nonglioma brain surgery, or in good health (not recorded which). Sequenced: glioma tissue, nonneoplastic brain tissue, or PBMCs (not recorded which). The chain combines TRBV28 with TRBJ1-4; 7 nucleotides line up with TRBD1. The CDR3 DNA follows: TGTGCCAGCAGTGACCAGGGGGGGCCTAATGAAAAACTGTTTTTT. As protein: CASSDQGGPNEKLFF.